This T cell receptor beta chain was sequenced for a study of naive and memory T cell subsets. The beta constant-region primer was an equimolar mix of two oligonucleotides covering TRBC1 and TRBC2. Four rounds of PCR amplified the ligated cDNA using nested alpha and beta constant-region primers plus SP2. TCRdb independently ran MiXCR on the UMI-ligation and nested PCR reads; one entry per CDR3 protein. The repertoire includes 100,000 to 150,000 distinct CDR3 sequences, over 30% of them detected once, and approximately 0.87% sits in the top ten. CD4+ T cell IFNgamma after overnight CMV lysate exposure gave donor CMV status. Four subsets defined by CD45RA and CD27 were sorted after CD3, CD4, CD8 and live/dead staining. Germline V CDR1 and CDR2: MNHEY, SMNVEV (reference sequence). The CDR3 spans 17 residues. Trimming took off 1 base at V and 3 bases at J, with 18 bases between the two ends.

The gene calls are TRBV27 and TRBJ1-2; a weak D match, TRBD1 (6 bases). The source of this sequence is a human donor in good health. Material for sequencing was central memory CD4+ T cells from blood. This CDR3 reads CASSLLGGRGDYYGYTF. The CDR3 DNA sequence: TGTGCCAGCAGTTTATTAGGGGGACGGGGGGATTACTATGGCTACACCTTC.